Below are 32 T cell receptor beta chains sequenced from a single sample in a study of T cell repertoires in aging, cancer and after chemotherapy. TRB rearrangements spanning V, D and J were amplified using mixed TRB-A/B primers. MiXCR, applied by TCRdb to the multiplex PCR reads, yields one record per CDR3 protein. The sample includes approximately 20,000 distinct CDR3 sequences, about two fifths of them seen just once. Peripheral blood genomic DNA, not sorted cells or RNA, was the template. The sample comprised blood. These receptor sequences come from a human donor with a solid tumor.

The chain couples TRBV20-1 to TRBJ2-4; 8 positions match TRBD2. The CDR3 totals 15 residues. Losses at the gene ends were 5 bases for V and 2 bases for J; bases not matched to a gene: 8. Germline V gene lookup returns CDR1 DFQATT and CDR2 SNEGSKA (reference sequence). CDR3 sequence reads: CSAQRLATTKNIQYF. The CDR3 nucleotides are TGCAGTGCTCAAAGACTAGCGACGACCAAAAACATTCAGTACTTC.

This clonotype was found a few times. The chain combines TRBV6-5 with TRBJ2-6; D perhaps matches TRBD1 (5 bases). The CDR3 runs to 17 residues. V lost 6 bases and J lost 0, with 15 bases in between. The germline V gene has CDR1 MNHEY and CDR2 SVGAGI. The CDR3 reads CASRNNQGYSGANVLTF. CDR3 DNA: TGTGCCAGCAGAAACAACCAGGGTTACTCTGGGGCCAACGTCCTGACTTTC.

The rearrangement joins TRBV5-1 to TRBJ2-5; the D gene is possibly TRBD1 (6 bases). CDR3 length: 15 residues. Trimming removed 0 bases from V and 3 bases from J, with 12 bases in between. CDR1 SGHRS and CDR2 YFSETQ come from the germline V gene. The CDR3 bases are TGCGCCAGCAGCTTGGAGGACAGAACAAAAGAGACCCAGTACTTC. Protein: CASSLEDRTKETQYF.

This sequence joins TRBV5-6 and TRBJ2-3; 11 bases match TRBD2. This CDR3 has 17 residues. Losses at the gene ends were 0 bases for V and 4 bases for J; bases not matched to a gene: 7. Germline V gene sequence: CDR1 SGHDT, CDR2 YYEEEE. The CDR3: CASSLVLAGGGPDTQYF. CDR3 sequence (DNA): TGTGCCAGCAGCTTGGTTCTAGCGGGAGGCGGCCCAGATACGCAGTATTTT.

The CDR3 here is CASSQDSLAGDNEQFF. The CDR3 DNA follows: TGCGCCAGCAGCCAAGATAGTCTAGCGGGGGACAATGAGCAGTTCTTC. The chain is built from TRBV4-3 and TRBJ2-1, with 10 bases identical to TRBD2. CDR1 is LGHNA and CDR2 is YSLEER in the germline V gene. The CDR3 consists of 16 residues. V was clipped by 0 bases and J by 5 bases; unmatched bases: 4.

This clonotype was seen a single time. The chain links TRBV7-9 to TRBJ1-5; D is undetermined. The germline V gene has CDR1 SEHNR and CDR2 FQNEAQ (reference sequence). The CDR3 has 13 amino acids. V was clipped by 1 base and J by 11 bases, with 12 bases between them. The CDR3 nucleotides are TGTGCCAGCAGCTTAGGTGACGTTAGGTCCCAGCATTTT. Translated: CASSLGDVRSQHF.

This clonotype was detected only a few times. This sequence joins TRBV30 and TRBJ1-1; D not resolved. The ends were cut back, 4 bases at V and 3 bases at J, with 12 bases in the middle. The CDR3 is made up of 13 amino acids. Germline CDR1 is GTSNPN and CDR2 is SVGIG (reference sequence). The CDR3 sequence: CAWMRGAYTEAFF. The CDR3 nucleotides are TGTGCCTGGATGCGGGGAGCCTACACTGAAGCTTTCTTT.

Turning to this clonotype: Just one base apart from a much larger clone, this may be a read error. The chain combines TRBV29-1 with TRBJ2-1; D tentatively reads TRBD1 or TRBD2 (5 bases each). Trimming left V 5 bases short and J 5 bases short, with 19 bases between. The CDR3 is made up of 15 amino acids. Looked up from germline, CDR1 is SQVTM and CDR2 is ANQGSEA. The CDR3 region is CSVQGHQRRNNEQFF. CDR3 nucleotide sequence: TGCAGCGTTCAGGGCCACCAGCGGAGAAACAATGAGCAGTTCTTC.

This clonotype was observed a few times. The DNA for the CDR3 is TGTGCCAGCAGCTTGGTGCCAGCGGGGGGGCTTAGTGAGCAGTTCTTC. Amino acid sequence: CASSLVPAGGLSEQFF. The chain links TRBV5-4 to TRBJ2-1, with 10 bases lining up with TRBD2. Looked up from germline, CDR1 is SGHNT and CDR2 is YYREEE (reference sequence). With V trimmed by 0 bases and J by 9 bases, 9 bases remained unmatched. CDR3 size: 16 residues. Filled out from reference TRBV5-4 and TRBJ2-1, the complete variable domain reads ETGVTQSPTHLIKTRGQQVTLRCSSQSGHNTVSWYQQALGQGPQFIFQYYREEENGRGNFPPRFSGLQFPNYSSELNVNALELDDSALYLCASSLVPAGGLSEQFFGPGTRLTVL.

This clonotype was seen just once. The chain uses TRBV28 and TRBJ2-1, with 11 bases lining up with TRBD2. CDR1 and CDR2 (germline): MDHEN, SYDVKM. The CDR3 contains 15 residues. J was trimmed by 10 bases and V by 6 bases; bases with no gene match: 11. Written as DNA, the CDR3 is TGTGCCAGCAGCATTATAACTAGCGGGAGTCGCGAGCAGTTCTTC. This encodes CASSIITSGSREQFF.

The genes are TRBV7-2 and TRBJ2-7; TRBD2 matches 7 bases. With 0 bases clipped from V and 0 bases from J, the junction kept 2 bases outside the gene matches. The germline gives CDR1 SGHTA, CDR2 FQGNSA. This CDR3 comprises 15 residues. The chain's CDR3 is CASSLAGGDSYEQYF. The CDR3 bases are TGTGCCAGCAGCTTAGCGGGAGGGGACTCCTACGAGCAGTACTTC.

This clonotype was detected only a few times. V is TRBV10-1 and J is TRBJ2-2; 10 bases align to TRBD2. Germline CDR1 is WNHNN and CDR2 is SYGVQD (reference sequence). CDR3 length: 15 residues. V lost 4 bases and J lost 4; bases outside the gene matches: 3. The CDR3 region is CASSASGRGTGELFF. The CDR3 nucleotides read TGCGCCAGCAGTGCTAGCGGGAGAGGCACCGGGGAGCTGTTTTTT.

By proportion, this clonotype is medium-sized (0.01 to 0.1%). The CDR3 nucleotides are TGTGCCACCAGTGATCTGCGAGCCTGGCGGGGGATAGATACGCAGTATTTT. The encoded protein is CATSDLRAWRGIDTQYF. The chain carries TRBV24-1 and TRBJ2-3; 7 bases agree with TRBD2. The V segment lost 3 bases and the J segment 5 bases; nucleotides outside the gene matches: 13. This CDR3 comprises 17 residues. The germline V gene has CDR1 KGHDR and CDR2 SFDVKD.

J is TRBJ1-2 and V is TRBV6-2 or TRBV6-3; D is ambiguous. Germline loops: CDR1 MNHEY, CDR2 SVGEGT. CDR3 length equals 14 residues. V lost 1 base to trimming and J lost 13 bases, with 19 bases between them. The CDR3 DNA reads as TGTGCCAGCAGTTACTACCTCCCCGGTGGGAGGTGCACCTTC. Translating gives CASSYYLPGGRCTF.

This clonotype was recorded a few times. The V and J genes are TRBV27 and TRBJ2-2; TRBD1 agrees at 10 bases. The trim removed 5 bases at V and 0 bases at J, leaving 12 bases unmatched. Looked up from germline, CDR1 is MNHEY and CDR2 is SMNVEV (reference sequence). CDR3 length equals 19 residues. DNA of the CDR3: TGTGCCAGCAGTCGGAGGACAGGGGGTGCCCGCGCGAACACCGGGGAGCTGTTTTTT. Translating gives CASSRRTGGARANTGELFF.

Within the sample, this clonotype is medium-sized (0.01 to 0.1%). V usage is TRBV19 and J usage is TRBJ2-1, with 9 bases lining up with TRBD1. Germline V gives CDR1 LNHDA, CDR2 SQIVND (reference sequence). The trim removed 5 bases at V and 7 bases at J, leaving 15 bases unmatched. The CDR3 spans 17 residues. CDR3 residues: CASSHRDRDMGRNEQFF. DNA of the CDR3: TGTGCCAGTAGTCACCGGGACAGGGATATGGGCAGGAATGAGCAGTTCTTC.

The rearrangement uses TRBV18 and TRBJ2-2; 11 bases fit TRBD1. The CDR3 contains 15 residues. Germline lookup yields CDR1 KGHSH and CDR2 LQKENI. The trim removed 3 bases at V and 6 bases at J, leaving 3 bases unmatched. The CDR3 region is CASSPDRGLAGELFF. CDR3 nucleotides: TGTGCCAGCTCACCGGACAGGGGGCTTGCCGGGGAGCTGTTTTTT.

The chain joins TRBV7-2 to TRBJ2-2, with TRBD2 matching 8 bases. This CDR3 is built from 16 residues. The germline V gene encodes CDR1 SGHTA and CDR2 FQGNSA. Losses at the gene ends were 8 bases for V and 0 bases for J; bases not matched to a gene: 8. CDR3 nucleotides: TGTGCCAGCCCCATGGAGCGGGGGTCGAACACCGGGGAGCTGTTTTTT. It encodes CASPMERGSNTGELFF.

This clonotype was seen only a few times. CDR3 nucleotides: TGTGCCAGTAACAGCGGGATCAATCAGCCCCAGCATTTT. Amino acid sequence: CASNSGINQPQHF. The rearrangement uses TRBV19 and TRBJ1-5, with D uncertain. The germline gives CDR1 LNHDA, CDR2 SQIVND (reference sequence). The CDR3 is made up of 13 amino acids. Trimming took off 7 bases at V and 3 bases at J, with 10 bases between the two ends.

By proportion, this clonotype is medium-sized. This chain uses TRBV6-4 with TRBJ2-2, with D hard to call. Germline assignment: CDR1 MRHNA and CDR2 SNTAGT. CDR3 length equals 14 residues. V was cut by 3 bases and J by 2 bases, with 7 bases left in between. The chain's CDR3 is CASSEDGNTGELFF. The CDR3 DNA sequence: TGTGCCAGCAGTGAAGACGGAAACACCGGGGAGCTGTTTTTT.

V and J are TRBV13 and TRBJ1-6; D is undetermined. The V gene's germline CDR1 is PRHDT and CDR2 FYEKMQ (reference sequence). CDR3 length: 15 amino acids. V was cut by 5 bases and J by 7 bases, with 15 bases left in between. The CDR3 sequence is CASSQVAGRNSPLHF. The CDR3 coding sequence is TGTGCCAGCAGCCAAGTGGCCGGAAGGAATTCACCCCTCCACTTT.

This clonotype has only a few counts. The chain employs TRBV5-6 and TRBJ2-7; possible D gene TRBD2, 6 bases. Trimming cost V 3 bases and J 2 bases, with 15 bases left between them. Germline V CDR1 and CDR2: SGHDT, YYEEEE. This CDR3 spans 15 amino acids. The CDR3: CASSWPSAGTYEQYF. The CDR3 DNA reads TGTGCCAGCAGCTGGCCCTCGGCGGGAACCTACGAGCAGTACTTC.

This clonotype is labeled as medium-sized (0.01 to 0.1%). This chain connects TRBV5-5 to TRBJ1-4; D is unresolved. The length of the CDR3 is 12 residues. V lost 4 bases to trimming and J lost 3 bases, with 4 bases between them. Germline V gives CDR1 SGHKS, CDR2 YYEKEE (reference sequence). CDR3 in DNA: TGTGCCAGCAGCCGGTCTAATGAAAAACTGTTTTTT. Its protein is CASSRSNEKLFF.

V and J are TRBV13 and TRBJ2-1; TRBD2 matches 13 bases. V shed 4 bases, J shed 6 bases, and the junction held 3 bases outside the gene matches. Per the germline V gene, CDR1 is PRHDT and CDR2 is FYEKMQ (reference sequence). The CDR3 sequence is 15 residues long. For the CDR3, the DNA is TGTGCCAGCAGCTCCAGGACTAGCGGGAGCAATGAGCAGTTCTTC. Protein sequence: CASSSRTSGSNEQFF. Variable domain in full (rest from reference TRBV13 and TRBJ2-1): AAGVIQSPRHLIKEKRETATLKCYPIPRHDTVYWYQQGPGQDPQFLISFYEKMQSDKGSIPDRFSAQQFSDYHSELNMSSLELGDSALYFCASSSRTSGSNEQFFGPGTRLTVL.

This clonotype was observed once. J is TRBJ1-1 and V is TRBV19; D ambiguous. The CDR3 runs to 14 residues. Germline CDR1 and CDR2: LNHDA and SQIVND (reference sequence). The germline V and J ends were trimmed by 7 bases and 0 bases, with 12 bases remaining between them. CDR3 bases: TGTGCCAGTATGAGAACCGATGTGAACACTGAAGCTTTCTTT. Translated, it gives CASMRTDVNTEAFF.

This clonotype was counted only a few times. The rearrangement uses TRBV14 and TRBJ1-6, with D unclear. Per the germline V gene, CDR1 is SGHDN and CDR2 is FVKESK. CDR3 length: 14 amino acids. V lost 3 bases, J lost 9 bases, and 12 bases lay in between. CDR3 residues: CASSQSYLRSPLHF. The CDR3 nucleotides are TGTGCCAGCAGCCAGAGTTATTTACGTTCACCCCTCCACTTT.

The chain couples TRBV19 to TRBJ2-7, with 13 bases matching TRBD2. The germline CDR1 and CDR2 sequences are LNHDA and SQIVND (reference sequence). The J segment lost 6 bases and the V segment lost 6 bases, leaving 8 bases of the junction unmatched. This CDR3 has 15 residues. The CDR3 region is CASRALAGGPLEQYF. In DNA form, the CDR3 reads TGTGCCAGTAGAGCACTAGCGGGAGGGCCCCTCGAGCAGTACTTC.

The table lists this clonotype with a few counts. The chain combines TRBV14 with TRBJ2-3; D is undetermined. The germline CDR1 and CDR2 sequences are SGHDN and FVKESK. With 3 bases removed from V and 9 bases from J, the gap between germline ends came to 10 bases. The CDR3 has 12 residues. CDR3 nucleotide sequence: TGTGCCAGCAGCCAGGACGGTGGCACGCAGTATTTT. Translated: CASSQDGGTQYF.

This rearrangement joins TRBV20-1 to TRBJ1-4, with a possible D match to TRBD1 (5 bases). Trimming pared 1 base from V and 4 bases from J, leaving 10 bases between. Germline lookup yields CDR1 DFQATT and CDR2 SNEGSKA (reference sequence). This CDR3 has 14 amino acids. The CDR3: CSARVAGYNEKLFF. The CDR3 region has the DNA TGCAGTGCTAGAGTAGCAGGGTATAATGAAAAACTGTTTTTT.

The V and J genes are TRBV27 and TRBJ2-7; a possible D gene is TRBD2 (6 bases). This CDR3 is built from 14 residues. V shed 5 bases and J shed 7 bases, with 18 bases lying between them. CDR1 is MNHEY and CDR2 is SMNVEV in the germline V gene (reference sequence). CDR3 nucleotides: TGTGCCAGCAGTGCTGGGACTGAGGCGCGAGAGCAGTACTTC. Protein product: CASSAGTEAREQYF.

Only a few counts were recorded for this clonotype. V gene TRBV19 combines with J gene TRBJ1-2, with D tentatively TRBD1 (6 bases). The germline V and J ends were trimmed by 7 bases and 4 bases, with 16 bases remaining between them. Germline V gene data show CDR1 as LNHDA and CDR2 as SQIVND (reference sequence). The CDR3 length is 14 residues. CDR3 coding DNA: TGTGCCAGTAATCCCAGACAGGCGGGCTATGGCTACACCTTC. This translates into CASNPRQAGYGYTF.

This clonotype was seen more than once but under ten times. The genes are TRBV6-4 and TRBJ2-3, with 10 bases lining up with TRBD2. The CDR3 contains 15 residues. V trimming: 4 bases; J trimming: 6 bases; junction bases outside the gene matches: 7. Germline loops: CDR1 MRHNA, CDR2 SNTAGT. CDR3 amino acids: CASSASSGGADTQYF. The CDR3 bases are TGTGCCAGCAGTGCATCTAGCGGGGGCGCGGATACGCAGTATTTT.